The 7 T cell receptor beta chains below were found in one sample sequenced in a study of shared clonotypes between healthy human individuals. Only in-frame clones appear in the TCRdb table, and some are missing; sequencing was by immunoSEQ multiplex PCR. Among roughly 1,100,000 clones listed, 75% were seen once. Material: memory CD4+ T cells sorted from blood. The subset denotes: CD45RA-negative fraction. All receptors come from a man in his late teens or twenties in good health.

The J gene is TRBJ2-1, the V gene TRBV29-1; 8 positions agree with TRBD2. The V segment lost 3 bases and the J segment 0 bases; nucleotides outside the gene matches: 19. The CDR3 covers 20 residues. Germline CDR1 reads SQVTM; CDR2 reads ANQGSEA. The CDR3 nucleotides are TGCAGCGTTGACCCCATAAAGGGTGGGCTAGCGGGCAACTCCTACAATGAGCAGTTCTTC. Amino acids: CSVDPIKGGLAGNSYNEQFF.

The chain recombines TRBV6-1 with TRBJ2-7, with 9 bases lining up with TRBD1. V trimming: 4 bases; J trimming: 3 bases; junction bases outside the gene matches: 7. Germline V lookup: CDR1 MNHNS, CDR2 SASEGT. This CDR3 is 15 amino acids long. The CDR3 sequence: CASSAQGAGLYEQYF. CDR3 bases: TGTGCCAGCAGTGCACAGGGGGCTGGGCTCTACGAGCAGTACTTC.

A word on this clone: Other DNA sequences in this sample translate to the same CDR3. The chain combines TRBV11-2 with TRBJ1-3; the D is unclear. The CDR3 extends over 15 amino acids. Looked up from germline, CDR1 is SGHAT and CDR2 is FQNNGV. V lost 0 bases and J 0 bases, leaving 6 bases between the germline ends. This CDR3 reads CASSLDRVSGNTIYF. Written as DNA, the CDR3 is TGTGCCAGCAGCTTAGATCGAGTCTCTGGAAACACCATATATTTT.

The gene calls are TRBV5-1 and TRBJ2-3; TRBD2 is a possible D gene (5 bases). The CDR3 has 13 amino acids. Germline V gives CDR1 SGHRS, CDR2 YFSETQ. The V end lost 5 bases, the J end lost 2 bases, and 9 bases lay between the germline ends. In DNA, the CDR3 is TGCGCCAGCAGTAGGACTGTCACAGATACGCAGTATTTT. The encoded protein is CASSRTVTDTQYF.

The chain combines TRBV2 with TRBJ1-2, with a tentative D call TRBD1 (5 bases). The CDR3 extends over 15 amino acids. The V end lost 4 bases, the J end lost 4 bases, and 16 bases lay between the germline ends. Germline values: CDR1 SNHLY, CDR2 FYNNEI. This CDR3 reads CASSGGTERGYGYTF. The CDR3 region has the DNA TGTGCCAGCAGTGGGGGGACCGAAAGGGGCTATGGCTACACCTTC. The variable domain in full, with the rest retrieved from reference TRBV2 and TRBJ1-2, is EPEVTQTPSHQVTQMGQEVILRCVPISNHLYFYWYRQILGQKVEFLVSFYNNEISEKSEIFDDQFSVERPDGSNFTLKIRSTKLEDSAMYFCASSGGTERGYGYTFGSGTRLTVV.

This clone was seen more than once but under ten times. V usage is TRBV27 and J usage is TRBJ2-7; TRBD1 aligns across 10 bases. The V gene's germline CDR1 is MNHEY and CDR2 SMNVEV (reference sequence). This CDR3 spans 16 amino acids. J was trimmed by 3 bases and V by 6 bases; bases with no gene match: 11. The CDR3 spells CASSSPRDRGIYEQYF. The CDR3 nucleotides are TGTGCCAGCAGCTCCCCCCGGGACAGGGGTATCTACGAGCAGTACTTC.

The chain recombines TRBV7-9 with TRBJ2-5; TRBD1 matches 7 bases. CDR1 is SEHNR and CDR2 is FQNEAQ in the germline V gene (reference sequence). The CDR3 runs to 18 residues. The junction had 15 bases not matched to a gene; V was cut back by 2 bases and J by 3 bases. The CDR3 nucleotides are TGTGCCAGCAGCTTAAGTTGGTCGAGCGACAGGGACAAAGAGACCCAGTACTTC. It yields the protein CASSLSWSSDRDKETQYF. Based on the CDR3 plus reference TRBV7-9 and TRBJ2-5, the full variable domain is DTGVSQNPRHKITKRGQNVTFRCDPISEHNRLYWYRQTLGQGPEFLTYFQNEAQLEKSRLLSDRFSAERPKGSFSTLEIQRTEQGDSAMYLCASSLSWSSDRDKETQYFGPGTRLLVL.